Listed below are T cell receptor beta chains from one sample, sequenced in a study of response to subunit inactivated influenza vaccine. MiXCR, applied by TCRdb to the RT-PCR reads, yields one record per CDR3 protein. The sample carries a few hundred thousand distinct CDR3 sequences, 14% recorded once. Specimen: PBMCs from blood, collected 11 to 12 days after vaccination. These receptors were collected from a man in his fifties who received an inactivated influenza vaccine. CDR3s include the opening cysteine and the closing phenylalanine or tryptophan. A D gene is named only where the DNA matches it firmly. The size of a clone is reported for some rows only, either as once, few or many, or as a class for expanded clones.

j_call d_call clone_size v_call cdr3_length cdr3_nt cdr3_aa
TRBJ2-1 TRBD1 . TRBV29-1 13 TGCAGCGCACCAGACAGGGGGCCTAATGAGCAGTTCTTC CSAPDRGPNEQFF
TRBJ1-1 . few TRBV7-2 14 TGTGCCAGCAGCTCTTGGGGGGGGGCGGCTGAAGCTTTCTTT CASSSWGGAAEAFF
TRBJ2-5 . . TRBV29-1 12 TGCAGCGGGGGAATTAACCAAGAGACCCAGTACTTC CSGGINQETQYF
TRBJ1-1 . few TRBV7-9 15 TGTGCCAGCAGCACCCCCGGGACACTGAACACTGAAGCTTTCTTT CASSTPGTLNTEAFF
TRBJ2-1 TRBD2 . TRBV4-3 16 TGCGCCAGCAGCCAAGACTCCGCGGGAGGATGGAATGAGCAGTTCTTC CASSQDSAGGWNEQFF
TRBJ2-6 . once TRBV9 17 TGTGCCAGCAGCGTAGGCAGGGAGAGCTCTGGGGCCAACGTCCTGACTTTC CASSVGRESSGANVLTF
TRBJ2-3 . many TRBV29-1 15 TGCAGCGTTGAAGAAGGAAAGGACGGCACAGATACGCAGTATTTT CSVEEGKDGTDTQYF
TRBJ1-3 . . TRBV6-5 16 TGTGCCAGCAGTTACGATGTCGGACTCTCTGGAAACACCATATATTTT CASSYDVGLSGNTIYF
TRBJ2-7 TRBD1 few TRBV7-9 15 TGTGCCAGCAGCTCGGGACAGGGGCTGAGCGACGAGCAGTACTTC CASSSGQGLSDEQYF
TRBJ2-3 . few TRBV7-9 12 TGTGCCAGCAGCGTAGTATTAGATACGCAGTATTTT CASSVVLDTQYF
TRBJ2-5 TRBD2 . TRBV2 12 TGTGCCTGCACTAGCGCACAAGAGACCCAGTACTTC CACTSAQETQYF
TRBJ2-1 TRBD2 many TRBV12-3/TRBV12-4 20 TGTGCCAGCAGTTTGATCCCTAGCGGGGGGGAGCCCCGCCTGCACAATGAGCAGTTCTTC CASSLIPSGGEPRLHNEQFF
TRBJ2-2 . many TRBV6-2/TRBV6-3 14 TGTGCCAGCAGTTACACAGCGAACACCGGGGAGCTGTTTTTT CASSYTANTGELFF
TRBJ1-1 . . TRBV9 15 TGTGCCAGCAGCGTAGGGGGCCAGTGGGGCACTGAAGCTTTCTTT CASSVGGQWGTEAFF
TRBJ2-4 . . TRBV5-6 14 TGTGCCAGCAGCTTGGTGGACGACAGAAACATTCAGTACTTC CASSLVDDRNIQYF
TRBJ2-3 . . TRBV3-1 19 TGTGCCAGCAGCCAAGATTTTTTTGCGGCGACGTCCGACACAGATACGCAGTATTTT CASSQDFFAATSDTDTQYF
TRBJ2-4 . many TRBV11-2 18 TGTGCCAGCAGCTTAGGTCGTATTGCGGCGCTAGCCAAAAACATTCAGTACTTC CASSLGRIAALAKNIQYF
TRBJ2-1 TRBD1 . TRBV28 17 TGTGCCAGCAGTTTGAGGAGGAGACAGGGGCCCTACAATGAGCAGTTCTTC CASSLRRRQGPYNEQFF
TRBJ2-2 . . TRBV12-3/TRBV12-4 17 TGTGCCAGCAGCCCCGCTCAGGGGCAGGCGAACACCGGGGAGCTGTTTTTT CASSPAQGQANTGELFF
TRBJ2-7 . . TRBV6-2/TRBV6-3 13 TGTGCCAGCAGAAGGGACGCTACCTACGAGCAGTACTTC CASRRDATYEQYF
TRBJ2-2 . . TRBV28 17 TGTGCCAGCAGTTTAGGGCACGGGGGCACGAACACCGGGGAGCTGTTTTTT CASSLGHGGTNTGELFF
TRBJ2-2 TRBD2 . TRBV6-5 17 TGTGCCAGCAGTTCCGGAATAGCGGGAGGGCCTGTCGGGGAGCTGTTTTTT CASSSGIAGGPVGELFF